The 20 T cell receptor beta chains listed next were all sequenced from one sample in a study of T cells after yellow fever vaccination. One entry per CDR3 protein, called by TCRdb with MiXCR from the 5' RACE reads. The data show hundreds of thousands of distinct CDR3 sequences, 9.5% to 15% seen once. Sequencing used CD4+ T cells sorted from PBMCs, obtained 15 days after the yellow fever booster vaccination. Receptors originate from a man aged 18-30 years who received the YFV17D yellow fever vaccine.

There are a few counts of this clonotype. This chain connects TRBV18 to TRBJ1-1; D unresolved. The V and J ends lost 3 bases and 3 bases respectively, with 11 bases between them. Germline CDR1 and CDR2: KGHSH and LQKENI. This CDR3 spans 14 amino acids. This chain's CDR3 is CASSPNSGDTEAFF. CDR3 DNA sequence: TGTGCCAGCTCACCGAACTCCGGGGACACTGAAGCTTTCTTT.

The chain has TRBV7-9 and TRBJ1-6; D possibly corresponds to TRBD1 (6 bases). Germline V lookup: CDR1 SEHNR, CDR2 FQNEAQ (reference sequence). The V end lost 1 base, the J end lost 6 bases, and 10 bases lay between the germline ends. There are 15 residues in the CDR3. The CDR3 DNA reads as TGTGCCAGCAGCTTAGAGGGGGGTCCTAATTCACCCCTCCACTTT. Amino acids: CASSLEGGPNSPLHF.

V gene TRBV25-1 combines with J gene TRBJ2-1; no firm D call. The CDR3 runs 11 residues. CDR1 is MGHDK and CDR2 is SYGVNS in the germline V gene. Deletions cut 0 bases from V and 9 bases from J, with 3 bases between. The CDR3 DNA follows: TGTGCCAGCAGTGAATATAGTGAGCAGTTCTTC. This codes for CASSEYSEQFF.

The CDR3 nucleotides are TGTGCCAGCAGTTTCCAGACAGGGGGAGGCGGCTACACCTTC. It encodes CASSFQTGGGGYTF. J is TRBJ1-2 and V is TRBV12-3 or TRBV12-4; 9 bases agree with TRBD1. There are 14 residues in the CDR3. V lost 3 bases to trimming and J lost 8 bases; unmatched junction nucleotides: 7.

This chain links TRBV4-2 with TRBJ1-4; unclear D gene. The CDR3 is 12 amino acids. Trimming took off 3 bases at V and 8 bases at J, with 7 bases between the two ends. CDR1 and CDR2 (germline): LGHNA, YNFKEQ. The CDR3 loop reads CASSHSVEKLFF. The CDR3 coding sequence is TGTGCCAGCAGCCACTCGGTCGAAAAACTGTTTTTT.

The rearrangement joins TRBV30 to TRBJ1-2; possible D gene TRBD1, 5 bases. Germline V gene lookup returns CDR1 GTSNPN and CDR2 SVGIG (reference sequence). The V and J ends lost 4 bases and 8 bases respectively, with 17 bases between them. The CDR3 extends over 13 amino acids. CDR3 amino acids: CAWIGQGLRGYTF. In DNA form, the CDR3 reads TGTGCCTGGATAGGCCAGGGCTTAAGGGGCTACACCTTC. The variable domain in full, completed from reference TRBV30 and TRBJ1-2, reads SQTIHQWPATLVQPVGSPLSLECTVEGTSNPNLYWYRQAAGRGLQLLFYSVGIGQISSEVPQNLSASRPQDRQFILSSKKLLLSDSGFYLCAWIGQGLRGYTFGSGTRLTVV.

The table lists this clonotype with a count of one. The rearrangement links TRBV9 to TRBJ1-2; D is ambiguous. This CDR3 region has 15 residues. V lost 3 bases, J lost 3 bases, and 15 bases lay in between. CDR1 is SGDLS, CDR2 YYNGEE, per germline. CDR3 bases: TGTGCCAGCAGCGCGGTAGCCGCAGTGGACTATGGCTACACCTTC. Its protein is CASSAVAAVDYGYTF.

The V and J genes are TRBV5-1 and TRBJ1-1; 8 nucleotides agree with TRBD1. In germline, CDR1 is SGHRS, CDR2 YFSETQ. There are 15 residues in the CDR3. V trimming: 3 bases; J trimming: 5 bases; junction bases outside the gene matches: 9. CDR3 DNA sequence: TGCGCCAGCAGCTCGACAGGGGCGGGAGGGACTGAAGCTTTCTTT. Translation gives CASSSTGAGGTEAFF. Supplemented by reference TRBV5-1 and TRBJ1-1, the full variable domain reads KAGVTQTPRYLIKTRGQQVTLSCSPISGHRSVSWYQQTPGQGLQFLFEYFSETQRNKGNFPGRFSGRQFSNSRSEMNVSTLELGDSALYLCASSSTGAGGTEAFFGQGTRLTVV.

The chain links TRBV4-3 to TRBJ2-7; possible D gene TRBD2, 5 bases. Germline V gene data show CDR1 as LGHNA and CDR2 as YSLEER. The CDR3 length is 15 residues. V dropped 1 base and J dropped 3 bases, with 13 bases sitting between them. CDR3 protein: CASSQGAETLYEQYF. CDR3 nucleotide sequence: TGCGCCAGCAGCCAAGGAGCGGAGACCCTCTACGAGCAGTACTTC.

J is TRBJ2-1 and V is TRBV4-1; D is possibly TRBD1 or TRBD2 (5 bases each). The germline V gene has CDR1 MGHRA and CDR2 YSYEKL. This CDR3 has 15 amino acids. Trimming removed 5 bases at V and 7 bases at J, with 18 bases between. CDR3 residues: CASSFQEGPGNEQFF. The CDR3 region has the DNA TGCGCCAGCAGCTTCCAAGAGGGGCCGGGAAATGAGCAGTTCTTC.

Comments on this clonotype: Its ends do not fully match the called genes, so a read error is possible. The chain uses TRBV18 and TRBJ1-1, with D unclear. This CDR3 contains 15 residues. Germline loops: CDR1 KGHSH, CDR2 LQKENI. CDR3 sequence reads: CASSPPIRRNTEAFF. CDR3 DNA: TGTGCCAGCTCACCCCCCATCAGGAGGAACACTGAGGCTTTCTTT.

This clonotype was seen a handful of times. The chain combines TRBV20-1 with TRBJ2-1; D is unresolved. The CDR3 has 12 amino acids. The V gene's germline CDR1 is DFQATT and CDR2 SNEGSKA (reference sequence). The CDR3 nucleotides read TGCAGGCCGGCCGGATCCTACAATGAGCAGTTCTTC. Its translation is CRPAGSYNEQFF.

This chain joins TRBV11-1 and TRBJ2-1; D may be TRBD1 or TRBD2 (6 bases each). Trimming pared 5 bases from V and 9 bases from J, leaving 14 bases between. This CDR3 has 13 residues. CDR1 is SGHAT, CDR2 FQDESV, per germline (reference sequence). CDR3 in DNA: TGTGCCAGCAGCCGGACAGTCGGGAGTGAGCAGTTCTTC. Translating it yields CASSRTVGSEQFF.

The rearrangement joins TRBV7-6 to TRBJ1-4; TRBD1 is a possible D gene (5 bases). V was trimmed by 4 bases and J by 7 bases, leaving 16 bases between them. The CDR3 covers 15 residues. Looked up from germline, CDR1 is SGHVS and CDR2 is FNYEAQ. The CDR3 DNA sequence: TGTGCCAGCAGCTCCGCTTCTAGGGGAGTTGAAAAACTGTTTTTT. Protein: CASSSASRGVEKLFF.

V and J are TRBV18 and TRBJ1-1; a possible D gene is TRBD1 (5 bases). The V end was cut by 7 bases, the J end by 1 base, with 10 bases between. Looked up from germline, CDR1 is KGHSH and CDR2 is LQKENI. This CDR3 is 13 amino acids long. CDR3 sequence (DNA): TGTGCCAGCTTCCGGGACCAGAACACTGAAGCTTTCTTT. The encoded protein is CASFRDQNTEAFF.

This clonotype has just a few counts. The gene calls are TRBV5-1 and TRBJ1-1; 8 bases map to TRBD1. The CDR3 spans 16 residues. Trimming at V came to 5 bases and at J to 7 bases, leaving 16 bases not matched to a gene. Germline V lookup: CDR1 SGHRS, CDR2 YFSETQ. The CDR3 loop is CASRRTGSAGGSEAFF. CDR3 in DNA: TGCGCCAGCAGACGCACCGGGTCGGCAGGGGGCAGTGAAGCTTTCTTT.

This clonotype has a handful of counts. The chain couples TRBV24-1 to TRBJ2-1, with D possibly matching TRBD1 (8 bases). Germline V CDR1 and CDR2: KGHDR, SFDVKD. With 12 bases removed from V and 9 bases from J, the gap between germline ends came to 20 bases. This CDR3 comprises 13 residues. The CDR3 is CAAGDRGSGEQFF. CDR3 nucleotide sequence: TGTGCCGCGGGAGACAGGGGTAGCGGTGAGCAGTTCTTC.

This clonotype has a handful of counts. V gene TRBV7-2 combines with J gene TRBJ1-1; D is possibly TRBD1 (5 bases). V was pared by 5 bases and J by 4 bases, with 14 bases between. Germline CDR1 is SGHTA and CDR2 is FQGNSA. The CDR3 is 14 amino acids. CDR3 sequence: CASSTGTWGTEAFF. DNA of the CDR3: TGTGCCAGCAGCACCGGGACCTGGGGCACTGAAGCTTTCTTT.

This clonotype showed up just a few times. The genes are TRBV12-3 or TRBV12-4 and TRBJ2-1; D unresolved. The V and J ends lost 3 bases and 6 bases respectively, with 6 bases between them. This CDR3 is 12 amino acids long. Written as DNA, the CDR3 is TGTGCCAGCAGTTTCTCGAGCAATGAGCAGTTCTTC. Translated: CASSFSSNEQFF.

The chain has TRBV11-3 and TRBJ2-1; weak D call: TRBD1 (5 bases). V shed 2 bases and J shed 8 bases, with 13 bases lying between them. This CDR3 has 14 amino acids. Germline values: CDR1 SGHNT, CDR2 YENEEA. The CDR3 region is CASSLRGLGHEQFF. CDR3 bases: TGTGCCAGCAGCTTAAGGGGCCTGGGTCATGAGCAGTTCTTC.